The T cell receptor (beta chain) described here comes from a study of regulatory T cells in long-lasting Graves disease. Findings and caveats of the study: More public clonotypes were shared by persistent patients (under 3,000) than by new patients (about 1,000). It was peripheral blood alone, not thyroid tissue, that was studied.

Indicated time point: newly diagnosed GD, antithyroid drugs for less than 3 months. PBMC RNA served as the TCR library source. Combining iRepertoire HTBI primers with Arm-PCR of CDR3 regions, the authors built TCR beta libraries. TCRdb reprocessed the multiplex PCR reads via MiXCR and lists one record per CDR3 protein. The sample yields 580,000 or so distinct CDR3 sequences, 16% seen once. For this clonotype: Its cognate antigen is unknown. In this CDR3 the conserved last residue, phenylalanine or tryptophan, is missing, so a read error is likely.

The germline V and J ends were trimmed by 3 bases and 4 bases, with 9 bases remaining between them. This CDR3 comprises 13 residues. Germline loops: CDR1 MDHEN, CDR2 SYDVKM. The same specimen was also included in a second study, on T cells in Graves' hyperthyroidism and ophthalmopathy. Turning to that study: TCR CDR3 regions were first amplified by RT-PCR with HTBI primers. Most thyroid clonotypes with frequency above 0.001 were detected in blood.

This TCR was recovered from a man younger than 35 with Graves disease. This material consisted of peripheral blood mononuclear cells (PBMCs), taken at new diagnosis, from a patient treated with antithyroid drugs. The gene calls are TRBV28 and TRBJ1-2, with D possibly matching TRBD1 (6 bases). Here the CDR3 DNA reads TGTGCCAGCAGTTTTCGGGGGGCCTATGGCTACACCTCC. This codes for CASSFRGAYGYTS.